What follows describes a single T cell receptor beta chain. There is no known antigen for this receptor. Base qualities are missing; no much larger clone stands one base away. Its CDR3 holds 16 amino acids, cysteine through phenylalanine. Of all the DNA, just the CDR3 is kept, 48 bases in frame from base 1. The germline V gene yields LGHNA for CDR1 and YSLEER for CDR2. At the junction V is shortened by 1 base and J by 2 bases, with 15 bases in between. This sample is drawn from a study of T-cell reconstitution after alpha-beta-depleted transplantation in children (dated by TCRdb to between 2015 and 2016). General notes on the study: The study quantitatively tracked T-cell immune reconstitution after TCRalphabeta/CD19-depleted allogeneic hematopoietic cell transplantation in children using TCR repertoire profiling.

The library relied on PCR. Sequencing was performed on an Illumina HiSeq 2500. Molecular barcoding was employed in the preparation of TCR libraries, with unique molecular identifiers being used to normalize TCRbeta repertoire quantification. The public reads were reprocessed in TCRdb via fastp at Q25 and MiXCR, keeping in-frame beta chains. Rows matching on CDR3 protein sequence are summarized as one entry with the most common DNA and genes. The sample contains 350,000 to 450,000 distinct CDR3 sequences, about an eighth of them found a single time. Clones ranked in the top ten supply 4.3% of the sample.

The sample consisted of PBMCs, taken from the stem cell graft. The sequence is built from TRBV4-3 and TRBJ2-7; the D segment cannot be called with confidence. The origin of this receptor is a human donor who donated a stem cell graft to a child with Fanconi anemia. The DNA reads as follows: TGCGCCAGCAGCCAAGGTTCAGGAGTATCAGCCTACGAGCAGTACTTC. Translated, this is CASSQGSGVSAYEQYF.